This TCR beta chain was sequenced in a study of radiotherapy plus CTLA-4 blockade in lung cancer. Findings of the study overall: Radiotherapy with ipilimumab was followed by blood expansion of tumor-derived clones.

The CDR3 has 15 amino acids. Germline values: CDR1 SGHRS, CDR2 YFSETQ. V shed 4 bases, J shed 6 bases, and the junction held 10 bases outside the gene matches. Repertoires were generated with immunoSEQ multiplex PCR, while TCRdb's copy carries only in-frame clones and drops some. The sample records 81,000 or so clones, under 80% being singletons. As concerns this clone: Its target is unknown.

The TCR comes from a human donor with non-small cell lung cancer whose response to radiotherapy plus ipilimumab could not be evaluated. Some clones in this sample may be carry-over from other donors' samples. Sequencing was performed on peripheral blood, taken from a patient treated with radiotherapy plus ipilimumab. The chain joins TRBV5-1 to TRBJ2-1; the match to TRBD1 covers 7 bases. This CDR3 reads CASSPQGVEGNEQFF. CDR3 nucleotide sequence: TGCGCCAGCAGCCCCCAGGGGGTTGAGGGCAATGAGCAGTTCTTC.